These 21 T cell receptor beta chains share one sample of origin, sequenced in a study of T cells in Graves' hyperthyroidism and ophthalmopathy. Using RNA transcripts as the source, TCR beta CDR3 regions were amplified. The study used the HTBI primer set for a first-round RT-PCR of the TCR CDR3. TCRdb fed the multiplex PCR reads into MiXCR, producing one record per CDR3 protein. The sample records almost 600,000 distinct CDR3 sequences, roughly 13% being singletons. Sequencing was performed on blood. The receptors were sampled from a woman aged 25-40 years with Graves' hyperthyroidism that later progressed to Graves' ophthalmopathy.

The table lists this clonotype with many counts. The rearrangement links TRBV5-1 to TRBJ2-2; 9 bases line up with TRBD1. The CDR3 runs 16 residues. Germline CDR1 reads SGHRS; CDR2 reads YFSETQ. J gave up 5 bases and V 4 bases, and 9 bases lay outside the gene matches. The chain's CDR3 is CASSRTEGTGTGELFF. CDR3 in DNA: TGCGCCAGCAGCCGAACCGAGGGGACAGGGACCGGGGAGCTGTTTTTT.

This clonotype turned up a few times. V gene TRBV6-1 combines with J gene TRBJ1-1; D is possibly TRBD1 (6 bases). CDR3 size: 13 residues. The germline V and J ends were trimmed by 5 bases and 7 bases, with 14 bases remaining between them. Germline CDR1 MNHNS, CDR2 SASEGT. CDR3 nucleotide sequence: TGTGCCAGCAGTTTACAACAGGGTGGTGAAGCTTTCTTT. It translates to CASSLQQGGEAFF.

This clonotype has at least ten counts. This sequence joins TRBV27 and TRBJ2-3, with 14 bases fitting TRBD2. Germline trimming cut 5 bases from V and 4 bases from J; bases unmatched to any gene: 5. The CDR3 runs to 16 residues. Germline V lookup: CDR1 MNHEY, CDR2 SMNVEV (reference sequence). The CDR3 sequence: CASSMGLAGVSDTQYF. The DNA for the CDR3 is TGTGCCAGCAGTATGGGACTAGCGGGAGTGTCAGATACGCAGTATTTT.

This clonotype was observed a handful of times. The rearrangement uses TRBV28 and TRBJ2-5, with D uncertain. The germline CDR1 and CDR2 sequences are MDHEN and SYDVKM. V was cut by 6 bases and J by 0 bases, with 14 bases left in between. The CDR3 spans 15 residues. The DNA for the CDR3 is TGTGCCAGCAGCCTCGCCGACACTTACCAAGAGACCCAGTACTTC. Translating gives CASSLADTYQETQYF. Based on the CDR3 plus reference TRBV28 and TRBJ2-5, the full variable domain is DVKVTQSSRYLVKRTGEKVFLECVQDMDHENMFWYRQDPGLGLRLIYFSYDVKMKEKGDIPEGYSVSREKKERFSLILESASTNQTSMYLCASSLADTYQETQYFGPGTRLLVL.

In this sample, this clonotype turned up many times. This chain links TRBV6-1 with TRBJ2-1; TRBD2 agrees at 13 bases. Germline V lookup: CDR1 MNHNS, CDR2 SASEGT. Unmatched junction bases numbered 4, after V lost 5 bases and J lost 0 bases. This CDR3 spans 17 amino acids. The CDR3 here is CASSPRTSGGSYNEQFF. CDR3 coding DNA: TGTGCCAGCAGTCCTCGGACTAGCGGGGGCTCCTACAATGAGCAGTTCTTC.

Many counts were recorded for this clonotype. The CDR3 DNA sequence: TGCGCCAGCAGCTTAGGGGCGTCAACCTTAACCTTC. This translates into CASSLGASTLTF. V usage is TRBV5-1 and J usage is TRBJ1-2, with D possibly matching TRBD1 (5 bases). This CDR3 has 12 amino acids. V lost 2 bases and J 14 bases, leaving 16 bases between the germline ends. CDR1 and CDR2 from the germline V gene are SGHRS and YFSETQ.

This clonotype has at least ten counts. This chain links TRBV3-1 with TRBJ2-1, with 7 positions matching TRBD2. With 5 bases clipped from V and 1 base from J, the junction kept 8 bases outside the gene matches. The length of the CDR3 is 16 residues. From germline, CDR1 is LGHDT and CDR2 YNNKEL (reference sequence). The CDR3 is CASSSLSGGSYNEQFF. The CDR3 DNA sequence: TGTGCCAGCAGCTCTTTGTCGGGGGGATCCTACAATGAGCAGTTCTTC.

This clonotype was observed at least ten times. V and J are TRBV28 and TRBJ1-1; tentatively, D is TRBD1 (5 bases). The CDR3 is 13 amino acids. CDR1 and CDR2 from the germline V gene are MDHEN and SYDVKM. CDR3 sequence (DNA): TGTGTAGGACCCGACAGAATGAACACTGAAGCTTTCTTT. This encodes CVGPDRMNTEAFF.

There are many counts of this clonotype. This chain joins TRBV11-2 and TRBJ1-1; 12 bases map to TRBD1. After removal of 5 bases from V and 3 bases from J, the junction contained 7 bases not matched to a gene. This CDR3 has 16 residues. Looked up from germline, CDR1 is SGHAT and CDR2 is FQNNGV. In DNA form, the CDR3 reads TGTGCCAGCAGCCAGGCGGGACAGGGGGCCTACACTGAAGCTTTCTTT. As protein: CASSQAGQGAYTEAFF.

The rearrangement links TRBV5-1 to TRBJ2-3; 10 bases are shared with TRBD1. Per germline, CDR1 SGHRS and CDR2 YFSETQ. Losses at the gene ends were 5 bases for V and 2 bases for J; bases not matched to a gene: 8. The CDR3 extends over 16 amino acids. CDR3 bases: TGCGCCAGCAGTTCGGCCGGGACAGGGGCCACAGATACGCAGTATTTT. Translating it yields CASSSAGTGATDTQYF.

There are a few counts of this clonotype. With a much larger clone just one base away, this may be a read error. The chain carries TRBV3-1 and TRBJ2-7, with 9 bases identical to TRBD2. J gave up 5 bases and V 4 bases, and 6 bases lay outside the gene matches. Germline V lookup: CDR1 LGHDT, CDR2 YNNKEL (reference sequence). This CDR3 spans 14 amino acids. In DNA form, the CDR3 reads TGTGCCAGCAGCCGGGATAGCGGGAGCCACGAGCAGTACTTC. Residues: CASSRDSGSHEQYF.

At least ten counts were recorded for this clonotype. This sequence joins TRBV24-1 and TRBJ2-2, with TRBD2 identical over 12 bases. Looked up from germline, CDR1 is KGHDR and CDR2 is SFDVKD. V lost 4 bases to trimming and J lost 5 bases; unmatched junction nucleotides: 4. This CDR3 has 16 amino acids. CDR3 loop: CATSEPLAGGTGELFF. The CDR3 coding sequence is TGTGCCACCAGTGAGCCTCTAGCGGGAGGGACCGGGGAGCTGTTTTTT.

This clonotype was seen repeatedly, ten times or more. V gene TRBV30 combines with J gene TRBJ1-2; 8 bases fit TRBD1. With V trimmed by 5 bases and J by 4 bases, 3 bases remained unmatched. The V gene's germline CDR1 is GTSNPN and CDR2 SVGIG (reference sequence). The CDR3 runs to 12 residues. CDR3 in DNA: TGTGCCTGGGTCGACAGGGGCTATGGCTACACCTTC. Amino acid sequence: CAWVDRGYGYTF.

This clonotype was seen ten or more times. The gene calls are TRBV7-3 and TRBJ1-1; 7 nucleotides line up with TRBD1. V lost 0 bases to trimming and J lost 4 bases; unmatched junction nucleotides: 2. The germline gives CDR1 SGHTA, CDR2 FQGTGA. The CDR3 length is 14 residues. The DNA for the CDR3 is TGTGCCAGCAGCTTAACAGGGGGCGTCACTGAAGCTTTCTTT. Translated: CASSLTGGVTEAFF.

This clonotype was seen at least ten times. The chain has TRBV27 and TRBJ1-1; D is uncertain. The CDR3 loop spans 13 amino acids. CDR1 and CDR2 (germline): MNHEY, SMNVEV (reference sequence). V gave up 3 bases and J gave up 3 bases, with 8 bases separating them. The CDR3 sequence is CASSLAKDTEAFF. For the CDR3, the DNA is TGTGCCAGCAGTTTGGCAAAAGACACTGAAGCTTTCTTT.

Many counts were recorded for this clonotype. The chain carries TRBV20-1 and TRBJ1-1; D is perhaps TRBD1 (5 bases). This CDR3 spans 15 amino acids. Germline lookup yields CDR1 DFQATT and CDR2 SNEGSKA (reference sequence). Trimming stripped 3 bases from V and 0 bases from J, with 14 bases between. CDR3 loop: CSASVMGPMNTEAFF. The CDR3 DNA reads TGCAGTGCTAGCGTTATGGGGCCGATGAACACTGAAGCTTTCTTT.

This clonotype was seen repeatedly, ten times or more. This rearrangement joins TRBV24-1 to TRBJ2-1, with D uncertain. CDR3 size: 13 residues. CDR1 KGHDR and CDR2 SFDVKD come from the germline V gene. Trimming shortened V by 5 bases and J by 8 bases, and 12 bases separated the two germline ends. CDR3 DNA: TGTGCCACCAGTGTTCCCCCCCTCGATGAGCAGTTCTTC. As protein: CATSVPPLDEQFF.

This clonotype was detected ten times or more. CDR3 sequence reads: CASSRLNQPQHF. The CDR3 nucleotides read TGTGCCAGCAGCCGATTAAATCAGCCCCAGCATTTT. This chain uses TRBV3-1 with TRBJ1-5; D is undetermined. Germline loops: CDR1 LGHDT, CDR2 YNNKEL (reference sequence). Deletions cut 4 bases from V and 4 bases from J, with 5 bases between. The CDR3 is 12 residues long.

This clonotype showed up many times. The chain links TRBV3-1 to TRBJ2-3; 7 positions agree with TRBD2. CDR1 is LGHDT, CDR2 YNNKEL, per germline (reference sequence). With V trimmed by 4 bases and J by 2 bases, 6 bases remained unmatched. The CDR3 loop spans 15 amino acids. The CDR3 DNA sequence: TGTGCCAGCAGCCGACGCCGGGGGGACACAGATACGCAGTATTTT. Translated, it gives CASSRRRGDTDTQYF.

In the case of this clonotype: It may be a read error: a sequence one base away is much more abundant. The chain has TRBV5-1 and TRBJ1-4; possibly TRBD1 for D (5 bases). Germline V CDR1 and CDR2: SGHRS, YFSETQ. The CDR3 is made up of 14 amino acids. The CDR3 bases are TGCGCCAGCAGCTCGGAGGGACCTAATGGAAAACTGTTTTTT. Translated: CASSSEGPNGKLFF.

The rearrangement uses TRBV6-5 and TRBJ2-7, with D maybe TRBD2 (6 bases). The germline V and J ends were trimmed by 2 bases and 2 bases, with 19 bases remaining between them. The CDR3 is 17 amino acids. The V gene's germline CDR1 is MNHEY and CDR2 SVGAGI. The DNA of the CDR3 is TGTGCCAGCAGTTACGGGATGGGTAGCGGATACACCTACGAGCAGTACTTC. Protein product: CASSYGMGSGYTYEQYF.